This passage covers 10 T cell receptor beta chains from one sample sequenced in a study of T cells in Graves' hyperthyroidism and ophthalmopathy. Using RNA transcripts as the source, TCR beta CDR3 regions were amplified. The TCR CDR3 was amplified in a first-round RT-PCR using the HTBI primer set. From the multiplex PCR reads, TCRdb called clonotypes with MiXCR, one entry per CDR3 protein. This table has hundreds of thousands of distinct CDR3 sequences, roughly 13% appearing once. The sequencing input was blood. The receptor set was obtained from a woman aged 25 to 39 with Graves' hyperthyroidism that later progressed to Graves' ophthalmopathy.

This clonotype was observed many times. The rearrangement joins TRBV12-3 or TRBV12-4 to TRBJ1-5; D is unclear. Deletions cut 3 bases from V and 0 bases from J, with 6 bases between. The CDR3 is made up of 14 amino acids. In nucleotides, the CDR3 is TGTGCCAGCAGTTTTATGACTAGCAATCAGCCCCAGCATTTT. Amino acids: CASSFMTSNQPQHF.

V usage is TRBV20-1 and J usage is TRBJ2-3; 7 bases agree with TRBD2. Germline V gene data show CDR1 as DFQATT and CDR2 as SNEGSKA (reference sequence). V shed 3 bases and J 2 bases; nucleotides not matched to a gene: 11. This CDR3 is built from 16 residues. DNA of the CDR3: TGCAGTGCTAGGCCCTTGGGGGGGGGGAACACAGATACGCAGTATTTT. This translates into CSARPLGGGNTDTQYF.

This clonotype has a count of ten or more. V gene TRBV9 combines with J gene TRBJ2-3; 16 bases align to TRBD2. The junction had 10 bases not matched to a gene; V was cut back by 4 bases and J by 2 bases. The germline V gene has CDR1 SGDLS and CDR2 YYNGEE. CDR3 length: 19 residues. The CDR3 DNA follows: TGTGCCAGCAGCTTCCGGGGACTAGCGGGAGGGGATTACACAGATACGCAGTATTTT. As protein: CASSFRGLAGGDYTDTQYF. Based on the CDR3 plus reference TRBV9 and TRBJ2-3, the full variable domain is DSGVTQTPKHLITATGQRVTLRCSPRSGDLSVYWYQQSLDQGLQFLIQYYNGEERAKGNILERFSAQQFPDLHSELNLSSLELGDSALYFCASSFRGLAGGDYTDTQYFGPGTRLTVL.

This clonotype appeared many times. The CDR3, as DNA: TGTGCCAGCAGTTTAAGTTGGGAGACCCAGTACTTC. This gives the protein CASSLSWETQYF. The genes are TRBV12-3 or TRBV12-4 and TRBJ2-5; D ambiguous. The CDR3 consists of 12 residues. The ends were cut back, 2 bases at V and 5 bases at J, with 6 bases in the middle.

This clonotype was recorded at least ten times. V gene TRBV6-1 combines with J gene TRBJ1-5; no firm D call. The germline CDR1 and CDR2 sequences are MNHNS and SASEGT. The CDR3 covers 14 residues. V was pared by 1 base and J by 1 base, with 5 bases between. CDR3 in amino acids: CASSEGQSNQPQHF. CDR3 coding DNA: TGTGCCAGCAGTGAAGGGCAGAGCAATCAGCCCCAGCATTTT.

This clonotype was seen repeatedly, ten times or more. This rearrangement joins TRBV24-1 to TRBJ2-3; D is possibly TRBD1 or TRBD2 (5 bases each). The V end lost 0 bases, the J end lost 7 bases, and 13 bases lay between the germline ends. This CDR3 region has 15 residues. In germline, CDR1 is KGHDR, CDR2 SFDVKD. CDR3 sequence reads: CATSDLWDDGYTQYF. The CDR3 nucleotides are TGTGCCACCAGTGATTTGTGGGACGACGGGTATACGCAGTATTTT.

At least ten counts were recorded for this clonotype. The chain recombines TRBV6-2 or TRBV6-3 with TRBJ2-2; D gene uncertain. From germline, CDR1 is MNHEY and CDR2 SVGEGT. CDR3 length: 13 amino acids. V was shortened by 6 bases and J by 6 bases, with 11 bases between the two germline ends. DNA of the CDR3: TGTGCCAGCAGAATGAGGAGCCCCGGGGAGCTGTTTTTT. Its protein product is CASRMRSPGELFF.

The V gene is TRBV4-3, the J gene TRBJ2-2; D is possibly TRBD1 or TRBD2 (6 bases each). Trimming left V 4 bases short and J 0 bases short, with 27 bases between. The CDR3 runs 21 residues. Germline V CDR1 and CDR2: LGHNA, YSLEER. The CDR3 sequence: CASSPAAGDLISFANTGELFF. CDR3 DNA sequence: TGCGCCAGCAGCCCTGCTGCAGGGGACTTAATATCGTTCGCGAACACCGGGGAGCTGTTTTTT.

V and J are TRBV27 and TRBJ2-2, with TRBD2 identical over 7 bases. Germline V gene data show CDR1 as MNHEY and CDR2 as SMNVEV (reference sequence). The junction had 4 bases not matched to a gene; V was cut back by 6 bases and J by 3 bases. The CDR3 consists of 14 residues. The CDR3: CASRSGGHTGELFF. In DNA form, the CDR3 reads TGTGCCAGCAGATCGGGAGGCCACACCGGGGAGCTGTTTTTT.

The gene calls are TRBV3-1 and TRBJ1-1, with a weak D call TRBD1 (5 bases). The CDR3 runs 15 residues. Trimming pared 0 bases from V and 6 bases from J, leaving 14 bases between. CDR1 is LGHDT and CDR2 is YNNKEL in the germline V gene (reference sequence). The CDR3 bases are TGTGCCAGCAGCCAAGATGGTCCAGGGCGGGCTGAAGCTTTCTTT. Protein product: CASSQDGPGRAEAFF. Full variable domain (rest looked up from reference TRBV3-1 and TRBJ1-1): DTAVSQTPKYLVTQMGNDKSIKCEQNLGHDTMYWYKQDSKKFLKIMFSYNNKELIINETVPNRFSPKSPDKAHLNLHINSLELGDSAVYFCASSQDGPGRAEAFFGQGTRLTVV.